These T cell receptor beta chains were read from a single sample in a study of T cells in Graves' hyperthyroidism and ophthalmopathy. TCRdb processed the multiplex PCR reads anew with MiXCR; each CDR3 protein has one entry. Found here are a few hundred thousand distinct CDR3 sequences, around a sixth of them singletons; the top ten hold approximately 7.4%. Sequencing used blood. The receptors here all came from a woman aged 25 to 39 with Graves' hyperthyroidism. The conserved cysteine and the conserved F or W are not part of the CDR3 here.

j_call: TRBJ2-5
v_call: TRBV20-1
cdr3_aa: SASTGTSGRRETQY

j_call: TRBJ2-2
v_call: TRBV5-1
cdr3_aa: ASSPPRGNTGELF

j_call: TRBJ2-2
v_call: TRBV12-3/TRBV12-4
cdr3_aa: ASSLDGGRNTGELF

j_call: TRBJ2-1
v_call: TRBV6-2/TRBV6-3
cdr3_aa: ASSSGPPSSSYNEQF

j_call: TRBJ2-5
v_call: TRBV29-1
cdr3_aa: SVIGDKLSVQETQY

j_call: TRBJ2-5
v_call: TRBV6-5
cdr3_aa: ASSYSKLAVIQETQY

j_call: TRBJ2-7
v_call: TRBV6-2/TRBV6-3
cdr3_aa: ASSLPRLAGNYEQY

j_call: TRBJ2-7
v_call: TRBV7-8
cdr3_aa: ASRRQGVYYEQY

j_call: TRBJ1-1
v_call: TRBV30
cdr3_aa: AWSVRMADTEAF

j_call: TRBJ2-5
v_call: TRBV13
cdr3_aa: ASSQGQPQGSQY

j_call: TRBJ2-1
v_call: TRBV4-1
cdr3_aa: ASSQTSANNEQF

j_call: TRBJ2-7
v_call: TRBV4-3
cdr3_aa: ASSQDVAIGRTTSYEQY

j_call: TRBJ1-1
v_call: TRBV19
cdr3_aa: ASSMFPGQGSTEAF

j_call: TRBJ1-1
v_call: TRBV12-3/TRBV12-4
cdr3_aa: ASKQGAGEAF

j_call: TRBJ2-7
v_call: TRBV9
cdr3_aa: ASSAGVPPYEQY

j_call: TRBJ2-7
v_call: TRBV28
cdr3_aa: ASSLSSGIAGQY

j_call: TRBJ2-7
v_call: TRBV5-6
cdr3_aa: ASSLRTGNHEQY

j_call: TRBJ2-1
v_call: TRBV10-3
cdr3_aa: AISEDRVGNEQF

j_call: TRBJ2-6
v_call: TRBV5-1
cdr3_aa: ASQAAQGSSGANVLT

j_call: TRBJ2-4
v_call: TRBV6-1
cdr3_aa: ASSEVSGGGGIQY

j_call: TRBJ2-1
v_call: TRBV6-1
cdr3_aa: ASSEALTAYNEQF

j_call: TRBJ2-1
v_call: TRBV7-3
cdr3_aa: ASSSDPTSSDEQF

j_call: TRBJ2-1
v_call: TRBV9
cdr3_aa: ASSVAGDIYNEQF

j_call: TRBJ2-1
v_call: TRBV4-3
cdr3_aa: ASSQSLGAGPNEQF

j_call: TRBJ2-1
v_call: TRBV20-1
cdr3_aa: SARDPISGLYNEQF

j_call: TRBJ2-1
v_call: TRBV5-6
cdr3_aa: ASSLHRQGLNEQF

j_call: TRBJ2-1
v_call: TRBV19
cdr3_aa: ASTPDRPYNEQF

j_call: TRBJ2-1
v_call: TRBV7-3
cdr3_aa: ASSLTPYGHDEQF

j_call: TRBJ2-4
v_call: TRBV20-1
cdr3_aa: SARDRGVDIQY

j_call: TRBJ1-1
v_call: TRBV6-6
cdr3_aa: ASSYGTGGTEAF

j_call: TRBJ2-7
v_call: TRBV6-1
cdr3_aa: ASSPLPLGDEQY

j_call: TRBJ2-1
v_call: TRBV7-2
cdr3_aa: ASSLVPGEVYNEQF

j_call: TRBJ2-4
v_call: TRBV7-2
cdr3_aa: ASSLGLLAGGLMGAKNIQY

j_call: TRBJ1-1
v_call: TRBV5-5
cdr3_aa: ASSLVSGQEAEAF

j_call: TRBJ1-6
v_call: TRBV30
cdr3_aa: AWRPSSYNSPLH

j_call: TRBJ2-7
v_call: TRBV15
cdr3_aa: ATSRGDRAYEQY

j_call: TRBJ1-4
v_call: TRBV7-9
cdr3_aa: ATEEWGAEEKLF

j_call: TRBJ2-7
v_call: TRBV13
cdr3_aa: ASSQASGRRHEQY

j_call: TRBJ1-2
v_call: TRBV2
cdr3_aa: ASSPQGASYGYT

j_call: TRBJ1-1
v_call: TRBV11-2
cdr3_aa: ASSSGGTEAF

j_call: TRBJ2-5
v_call: TRBV6-1
cdr3_aa: ASVRDWGAQETQY

j_call: TRBJ1-1
v_call: TRBV11-3
cdr3_aa: ASSLFRGTEAF

j_call: TRBJ2-5
v_call: TRBV7-9
cdr3_aa: ASSKTGQGGETQY

j_call: TRBJ1-4
v_call: TRBV18
cdr3_aa: ASSPQVDEKLF

j_call: TRBJ1-2
v_call: TRBV4-3
cdr3_aa: ASSQDGEINYGYT

j_call: TRBJ2-1
v_call: TRBV6-6
cdr3_aa: ASSYSSQRGSYNEQF

j_call: TRBJ2-3
v_call: TRBV3-1
cdr3_aa: ASSHLEWGTDTQY

j_call: TRBJ2-1
v_call: TRBV12-3/TRBV12-4
cdr3_aa: ASSFSSLSYNEQF

j_call: TRBJ1-1
v_call: TRBV27
cdr3_aa: ASSLSPGSRTEAF

j_call: TRBJ2-6
v_call: TRBV19
cdr3_aa: ASRYGANVLT

j_call: TRBJ1-2
v_call: TRBV28
cdr3_aa: ASSSTQTGRRGYT

j_call: TRBJ2-1
v_call: TRBV20-1
cdr3_aa: RGGTSGDEQF

j_call: TRBJ2-1
v_call: TRBV5-1
cdr3_aa: ASSFLLAGGIYNEQF

j_call: TRBJ1-6
v_call: TRBV5-1
cdr3_aa: ASSAGQGYSPLH

j_call: TRBJ2-4
v_call: TRBV12-3/TRBV12-4
cdr3_aa: ASSLESKNIQY

j_call: TRBJ2-3
v_call: TRBV20-1
cdr3_aa: SAGTSGTTTDTQY

j_call: TRBJ2-5
v_call: TRBV20-1
cdr3_aa: SARRSAGGGETQY